These 18 T cell receptor beta chains share one sample of origin, sequenced in a study of human thymus T cells. The data were produced by immunoSEQ multiplex PCR, yet TCRdb's version contains in-frame clones alone and is incomplete. The data contain about 78,000 clones, around 96% of them singletons. Thymic samples were excised during corrective heart operations. Input material: thymus tissue. These TCRs come from a boy younger than two with a congenital heart defect but otherwise immunologically healthy.

The chain carries TRBV4-2 and TRBJ2-3; unclear D gene. The CDR3 sequence is 17 residues long. The germline V gene encodes CDR1 LGHNA and CDR2 YNFKEQ. V shed 1 base and J shed 0 bases, with 14 bases lying between them. CDR3 in amino acids: CASSQVGSGPSTDTQYF. The DNA of the CDR3 is TGTGCCAGCAGCCAAGTTGGGTCCGGACCTAGCACAGATACGCAGTATTTT.

This chain connects TRBV4-3 to TRBJ2-2; D may be TRBD2 (5 bases). The CDR3 sequence is 15 residues long. Looked up from germline, CDR1 is LGHNA and CDR2 is YSLEER. V was cut by 6 bases and J by 1 base, with 12 bases left in between. The CDR3 sequence is CASRIGLMNTGELFF. DNA for the CDR3: TGCGCCAGCAGGATTGGACTCATGAACACCGGGGAGCTGTTTTTT.

The chain combines TRBV6-1 with TRBJ1-2; D is undetermined. The CDR3 sequence is 15 residues long. Trimming removed 2 bases at V and 0 bases at J, with 10 bases between. The V gene's germline CDR1 is MNHNS and CDR2 SASEGT. The CDR3 DNA reads TGTGCCAGCAGTGAATGGTCGGATACTAACTATGGCTACACCTTC. Translated, it gives CASSEWSDTNYGYTF.

The chain uses TRBV7-2 and TRBJ2-3; TRBD2 matches 10 bases. The CDR3 length is 16 residues. The V segment lost 8 bases and the J segment 8 bases; nucleotides outside the gene matches: 16. Germline V gene sequence: CDR1 SGHTA, CDR2 FQGNSA. CDR3 sequence (DNA): TGTGCCAGCTCTCTTTTAGCGGGGGGAGGGGAAGGTACGCAGTATTTT. Translated: CASSLLAGGGEGTQYF.

The rearrangement links TRBV5-1 to TRBJ2-1; TRBD2 agrees at 8 bases. CDR3 length: 14 residues. Germline trimming cut 4 bases from V and 7 bases from J; bases unmatched to any gene: 7. CDR1 is SGHRS, CDR2 YFSETQ, per germline. This CDR3 is CASSGGTRPNEQFF. The CDR3 DNA is TGCGCCAGCAGCGGAGGGACTAGACCAAATGAGCAGTTCTTC.

The J gene is TRBJ1-4, the V gene TRBV6-1, with 8 bases that match TRBD1. Unmatched junction bases numbered 6, after V lost 10 bases and J lost 5 bases. The CDR3 is 13 amino acids. Germline V gene lookup returns CDR1 MNHNS and CDR2 SASEGT. CDR3 sequence: CATQDRENEKLFF. CDR3 DNA: TGTGCCACCCAGGACAGGGAGAATGAAAAACTGTTTTTT.

This sequence joins TRBV19 and TRBJ2-2; no firm D call. The V end was cut by 3 bases, the J end by 2 bases, with 10 bases between. This CDR3 has 15 amino acids. Germline V gives CDR1 LNHDA, CDR2 SQIVND (reference sequence). This CDR3 is CASSIGAPNTGELFF. The CDR3, as DNA: TGTGCCAGTAGTATTGGAGCCCCCAACACCGGGGAGCTGTTTTTT.

This chain uses TRBV27 with TRBJ2-7, with 11 bases that match TRBD1. The V and J ends lost 2 bases and 6 bases, in that order; junction bases with no gene match: 3. Germline V lookup: CDR1 MNHEY, CDR2 SMNVEV (reference sequence). CDR3 length: 14 amino acids. CDR3 nucleotide sequence: TGTGCCAGCAGTTTAAATGGGACAGGGGGCGAGCAGTACTTC. It yields the protein CASSLNGTGGEQYF.

This clone showed up just a few times. V usage is TRBV4-1 and J usage is TRBJ1-2; D unresolved. The germline CDR1 and CDR2 sequences are MGHRA and YSYEKL. There are 13 residues in the CDR3. V dropped 4 bases and J dropped 5 bases, with 11 bases sitting between them. The CDR3 region is CASSPTTAYGYTF. As DNA, the CDR3 is TGCGCCAGCAGCCCCACGACCGCATATGGCTACACCTTC.

J is TRBJ1-5 and V is TRBV6-1; the D is unclear. This CDR3 comprises 12 residues. Germline CDR1 is MNHNS and CDR2 is SASEGT. V was clipped by 1 base and J by 7 bases, with 5 bases between them. The CDR3 DNA reads TGTGCCAGCAGTGAAGGGAAACAGCCCCAGCATTTT. This gives the protein CASSEGKQPQHF.

The chain links TRBV11-2 to TRBJ1-1; 7 bases map to TRBD1. The CDR3 sequence is 14 residues long. CDR1 and CDR2 (germline): SGHAT, FQNNGV. V shed 4 bases and J 1 base; nucleotides not matched to a gene: 3. CDR3 loop: CASSSGQRNTEAFF. In DNA, the CDR3 is TGTGCCAGCAGCTCGGGACAGAGGAACACTGAAGCTTTCTTT.

The chain has TRBV6-1 and TRBJ2-1; 16 bases map to TRBD2. The CDR3 consists of 15 residues. Trimming took 5 bases from V and 14 from J; bases not matched to a gene: 9. Germline CDR1 and CDR2: MNHNS and SASEGT. The CDR3 DNA sequence: TGTGCCAGCAGTCCATGGGGGGGACTAGCGGGAGGGAAGTTCTTC. Translation gives CASSPWGGLAGGKFF.

This rearrangement joins TRBV28 to TRBJ2-1; 9 positions match TRBD1. With V trimmed by 5 bases and J by 5 bases, 7 bases remained unmatched. The germline V gene has CDR1 MDHEN and CDR2 SYDVKM. The CDR3 length is 15 residues. The CDR3 spells CASSTTGGEDNEQFF. The CDR3 DNA is TGTGCCAGCAGTACCACAGGGGGCGAGGACAATGAGCAGTTCTTC. The variable domain in full, completed from reference TRBV28 and TRBJ2-1, reads DVKVTQSSRYLVKRTGEKVFLECVQDMDHENMFWYRQDPGLGLRLIYFSYDVKMKEKGDIPEGYSVSREKKERFSLILESASTNQTSMYLCASSTTGGEDNEQFFGPGTRLTVL.

The rearrangement uses TRBV5-1 and TRBJ2-1, with 7 positions matching TRBD1. V shed 0 bases, J shed 1 base, and the junction held 10 bases outside the gene matches. The CDR3 runs to 18 residues. The germline V gene encodes CDR1 SGHRS and CDR2 YFSETQ. The CDR3 reads CASSLAKGQRGSYNEQFF. CDR3 DNA: TGCGCCAGCAGCTTGGCGAAGGGACAGCGAGGGTCCTACAATGAGCAGTTCTTC.

This rearrangement joins TRBV2 to TRBJ2-1; perhaps TRBD2 as D (5 bases). This CDR3 is built from 12 residues. CDR1 is SNHLY and CDR2 is FYNNEI in the germline V gene. V lost 7 bases to trimming and J lost 5 bases, with 9 bases between them. The CDR3 loop reads CASIYGDNEQFF. The CDR3 DNA reads TGTGCCAGCATCTACGGGGACAATGAGCAGTTCTTC.

The chain joins TRBV18 to TRBJ2-7, with a possible D match to TRBD1 (6 bases). This CDR3 is 13 amino acids long. Per germline, CDR1 KGHSH and CDR2 LQKENI. Trimming pared 7 bases from V and 5 bases from J, leaving 15 bases between. For the CDR3, the DNA is TGTGCCAGCTTACGGCTCAAGGGGGACGAGCAGTACTTC. This gives the protein CASLRLKGDEQYF.

J is TRBJ2-1 and V is TRBV4-2, with TRBD2 matching over 15 bases. Germline V gene data show CDR1 as LGHNA and CDR2 as YNFKEQ. V trimming: 4 bases; J trimming: 0 bases; junction bases outside the gene matches: 10. The CDR3 is made up of 20 amino acids. The CDR3 coding sequence is TGTGCCAGCAGCCGATGCCACGGGACTAGCGGGGGGAGCTCCTACAATGAGCAGTTCTTC. Encoded protein: CASSRCHGTSGGSSYNEQFF.

The chain has TRBV14 and TRBJ1-5, with D unresolved. The CDR3 extends over 16 amino acids. V lost 1 base and J 0 bases, leaving 10 bases between the germline ends. Germline loops: CDR1 SGHDN, CDR2 FVKESK. CDR3 loop: CASSQVSRYSNQPQHF. CDR3 nucleotide sequence: TGTGCCAGCAGCCAAGTCAGCCGATATAGCAATCAGCCCCAGCATTTT. Supplemented by reference TRBV14 and TRBJ1-5, the full variable domain reads EAGVTQFPSHSVIEKGQTVTLRCDPISGHDNLYWYRRVMGKEIKFLLHFVKESKQDESGMPNNRFLAERTGGTYSTLKVQPAELEDSGVYFCASSQVSRYSNQPQHFGDGTRLSIL.